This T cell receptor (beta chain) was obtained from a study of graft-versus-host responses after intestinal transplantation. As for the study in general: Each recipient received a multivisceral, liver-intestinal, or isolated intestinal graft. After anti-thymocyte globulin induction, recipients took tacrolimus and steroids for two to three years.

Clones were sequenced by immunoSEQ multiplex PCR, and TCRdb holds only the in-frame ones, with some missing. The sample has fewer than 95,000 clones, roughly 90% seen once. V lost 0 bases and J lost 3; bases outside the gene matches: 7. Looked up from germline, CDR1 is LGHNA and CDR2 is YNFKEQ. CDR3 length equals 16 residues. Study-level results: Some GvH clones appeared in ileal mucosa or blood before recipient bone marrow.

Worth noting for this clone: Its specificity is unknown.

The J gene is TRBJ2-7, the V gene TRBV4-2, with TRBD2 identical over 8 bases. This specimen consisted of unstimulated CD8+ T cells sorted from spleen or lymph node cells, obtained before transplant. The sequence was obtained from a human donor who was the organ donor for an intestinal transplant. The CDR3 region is CASSQEVGGANYEQYF. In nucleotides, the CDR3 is TGTGCCAGCAGCCAAGAAGTCGGGGGGGCTAACTACGAGCAGTACTTC.